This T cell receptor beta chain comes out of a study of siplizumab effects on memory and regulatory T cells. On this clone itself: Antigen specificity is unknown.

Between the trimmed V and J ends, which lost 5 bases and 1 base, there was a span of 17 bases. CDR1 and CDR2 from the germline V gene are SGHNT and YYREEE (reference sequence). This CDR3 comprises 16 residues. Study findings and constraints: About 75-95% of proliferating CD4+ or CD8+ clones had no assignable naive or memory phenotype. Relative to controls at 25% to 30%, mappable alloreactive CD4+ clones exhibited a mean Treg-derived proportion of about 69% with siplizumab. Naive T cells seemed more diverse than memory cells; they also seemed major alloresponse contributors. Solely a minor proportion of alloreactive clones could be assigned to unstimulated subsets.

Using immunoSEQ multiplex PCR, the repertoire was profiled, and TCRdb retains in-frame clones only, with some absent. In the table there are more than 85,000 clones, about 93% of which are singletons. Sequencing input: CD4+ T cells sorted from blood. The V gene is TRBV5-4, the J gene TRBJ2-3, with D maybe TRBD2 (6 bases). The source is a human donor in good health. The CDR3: CASSRGRYWGTDTQYF. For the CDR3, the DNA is TGTGCCAGCAGTCGTGGGAGGTATTGGGGCACAGATACGCAGTATTTT. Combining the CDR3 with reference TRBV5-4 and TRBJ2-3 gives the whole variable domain ETGVTQSPTHLIKTRGQQVTLRCSSQSGHNTVSWYQQALGQGPQFIFQYYREEENGRGNFPPRFSGLQFPNYSSELNVNALELDDSALYLCASSRGRYWGTDTQYFGPGTRLTVL.